What follows describes a single T cell receptor (beta chain). The CDR3 runs 14 residues. The junction had 5 bases not matched to a gene; V was cut back by 4 bases and J by 4 bases. Germline CDR1 is SGHAT and CDR2 is FQDESV (reference sequence). The source of the sample is a study of blood T cell repertoires in COVID-19. Study information: Specimens from acute and convalescent COVID-19 originated in the United States, Italy and Spain.

The method was immunoSEQ multiplex PCR; TCRdb's version includes in-frame clones alone and lacks a portion of them. The sample consists of tens of thousands of clones, about 83% of them appearing once. Sequenced sample: peripheral blood. This clonotype was obtained from a woman aged 80 or older with acute or convalescent COVID-19. The V gene is TRBV11-1, the J gene TRBJ2-7; 9 positions match TRBD1. CDR3 sequence reads: CASSWTGDRYEQYF. The CDR3 DNA is TGTGCCAGCAGCTGGACAGGGGATAGGTACGAGCAGTACTTC.